One sample yielded the 29 T cell receptor delta chains listed below, sequenced in a study of Vδ1+ human thymocytes. Broader study findings: Highly polyclonal TRG and TRD repertoires with Gaussian CDR3 length distributions appeared in thymus.

Sequences come from RNA converted to cDNA by reverse transcription. The CDR3 regions were amplified by multiplex PCR from V-gene primers to a constant-region primer. TCRdb fed the multiplex PCR reads into CATT to redo clone calling. The profile shows 80,000 or so delta-chain clones, about 35% of them singletons. For these TCRs, the target antigens are not known. The sample comprised Vdelta1+ gamma-delta thymocytes from the thymus. This sample's subset: FACS-sorted CD3+ TCRalphabeta- TCRVdelta1+ TCRVdelta2- thymocytes. These receptors were obtained from a boy less than two years old who had congenital heart surgery.

The chain has TRDV1 and TRDJ1, with TRDD3 identical over 12 bases. The CDR3 contains 22 residues. Germline values: CDR1 TSWWSYY, CDR2 QGS. The J segment lost 0 bases and the V segment lost 0 bases, leaving 17 bases of the junction unmatched. The CDR3 loop reads CALGELKVDGLGDTWYTDKLIF. The CDR3 DNA reads TGTGCTCTTGGGGAACTAAAAGTCGATGGCCTGGGGGATACGTGGTACACCGATAAACTCATCTTT.

This clone has only a few counts. The chain uses TRDV1 and TRDJ1; 8 bases are shared with TRDD3. Looked up from germline, CDR1 is TSWWSYY and CDR2 is QGS. The V segment lost 1 base and the J segment 1 base; nucleotides outside the gene matches: 26. The CDR3 spans 23 residues. Written as DNA, the CDR3 is TGTGCTCTTGGGGAACCCACTTCGGGGTACTGGGGGCCCACTCTTTACCGCACCGATAAACTCATCTTT. This translates into CALGEPTSGYWGPTLYRTDKLIF.

The rearrangement links TRDV1 to TRDJ1; 13 bases agree with TRDD3. Looked up from germline, CDR1 is TSWWSYY and CDR2 is QGS. The CDR3 totals 22 residues. With 0 bases clipped from V and 0 bases from J, the junction kept 16 bases outside the gene matches. The CDR3 bases are TGTGCTCTTGGGGAACTAAGGGGGCCCCCGGACTGGGGGATACGGTACACCGATAAACTCATCTTT. Its translation is CALGELRGPPDWGIRYTDKLIF.

This clone has only one observation. The chain links TRDV1 to TRDJ1; D might be TRDD2 (8 bases). This CDR3 has 23 amino acids. CDR1 and CDR2 (germline): TSWWSYY, QGS. Deletions cut 6 bases from V and 3 bases from J, with 41 bases between. CDR3: CALGDNLPTFRSDWGGPADKLIF. CDR3 in DNA: TGTGCTCTTGGTGACAATCTTCCTACTTTTCGTTCGGACTGGGGCGGTCCCGCCGATAAACTCATCTTT.

Only a few counts were recorded for this clone. The rearrangement joins TRDV1 to TRDJ1, with 9 positions matching TRDD3. Germline V gene data show CDR1 as TSWWSYY and CDR2 as QGS. The CDR3 sequence is 21 residues long. V shed 2 bases, J shed 4 bases, and the junction held 23 bases outside the gene matches. In DNA, the CDR3 is TGTGCTCTTGGGGAAGAGTCTCCTACCCCGTACTGGGGGACCCCTGGCGATAAACTCATCTTT. Amino acids: CALGEESPTPYWGTPGDKLIF.

Concerning this clone itself: The junction shows a germline mismatch at one end, possibly a read error. The chain uses TRDV1 and TRDJ1; perhaps TRDD3 as D (6 bases). This CDR3 has 18 amino acids. CDR1 and CDR2 from the germline V gene are TSWWSYY and QGS. The CDR3 region has the DNA TGTGCTCTTGGGGAACCTTCTTACGGGGGACATTACACCGATAACCTCATCTTT. It encodes CALGEPSYGGHYTDNLIF.

This clone showed up just a few times. V usage is TRDV1 and J usage is TRDJ1, with 12 bases that match TRDD3. The CDR3 sequence is 21 residues long. The V and J ends lost 4 bases and 0 bases, in that order; junction bases with no gene match: 18. Germline CDR1 is TSWWSYY and CDR2 is QGS. The CDR3 nucleotides read TGTGCTCTTGGGGTCTTCCCATGGGGACTGGGGGATACCCCGTACACCGATAAACTCATCTTT. Its protein is CALGVFPWGLGDTPYTDKLIF.

This clone appeared a few times. The V and J genes are TRDV1 and TRDJ1; D not certain. This CDR3 region has 20 residues. V was pared by 3 bases and J by 0 bases, with 26 bases between. The germline V gene has CDR1 TSWWSYY and CDR2 QGS. The CDR3 nucleotides are TGTGCTCTTGGGGATAGGCCTCCCGGCTGGAGGATCACCTACACCGATAAACTCATCTTT. Translating it yields CALGDRPPGWRITYTDKLIF.

The chain is built from TRDV1 and TRDJ1; 12 nucleotides agree with TRDD3. This CDR3 is 23 amino acids long. The V and J ends lost 2 bases and 0 bases, in that order; junction bases with no gene match: 22. The germline V gene encodes CDR1 TSWWSYY and CDR2 QGS. CDR3 nucleotides: TGTGCTCTTGGGGAAAAAGGTAGATCCCTCGGTACTGGGGGATACCTGTACACCGATAAACTCATCTTT. It specifies CALGEKGRSLGTGGYLYTDKLIF.

Concerning this clone itself: A read error is possible here, since a much larger clone lies one base away. V is TRDV2 and J is TRDJ1, with TRDD3 matching over 7 bases. CDR1 and CDR2 from the germline V gene are GEAIGNYY and EKD. Losses at the gene ends were 0 bases for V and 0 bases for J; bases not matched to a gene: 6. The length of the CDR3 is 16 residues. CDR3 amino acids: CACDTGRGGNTDKLIF. CDR3 nucleotide sequence: TGTGCCTGTGACACCGGCCGTGGGGGAAACACCGATAAACTCATCTTT.

The chain carries TRDV1 and TRDJ1; 10 nucleotides line up with TRDD3. The CDR3 sequence is 19 residues long. Per the germline V gene, CDR1 is TSWWSYY and CDR2 is QGS. Unmatched junction bases numbered 19, after V lost 6 bases and J lost 3 bases. CDR3 loop: CALGASLHHWGIPSDKLIF. The CDR3 DNA sequence: TGTGCTCTTGGAGCTTCCCTACATCACTGGGGGATCCCCTCCGATAAACTCATCTTT.

This chain uses TRDV1 with TRDJ1; TRDD2 or TRDD3 may be the D gene (9 bases each). Germline V gives CDR1 TSWWSYY, CDR2 QGS. The V end lost 4 bases, the J end lost 0 bases, and 30 bases lay between the germline ends. The CDR3 is 21 amino acids. The CDR3 DNA follows: TGTGCTCTTGGGGGCACGCCTTCCTACCGTACTGGGGGAGCCTACACCGATAAACTCATCTTT. Translating it yields CALGGTPSYRTGGAYTDKLIF.

The chain links TRDV1 to TRDJ1; 8 nucleotides match TRDD2. CDR1 and CDR2 from the germline V gene are TSWWSYY and QGS. The CDR3 has 21 residues. J was trimmed by 0 bases and V by 4 bases; bases with no gene match: 22. CDR3 sequence (DNA): TGTGCTCTTGGGGTAGAAAACCATCTTCCTACTCGGGGGACATACACCGATAAACTCATCTTT. Its translation is CALGVENHLPTRGTYTDKLIF.

The chain carries TRDV1 and TRDJ1, with 9 bases lining up with TRDD3. After removal of 3 bases from V and 0 bases from J, the junction contained 11 bases not matched to a gene. The germline V gene encodes CDR1 TSWWSYY and CDR2 QGS. The length of the CDR3 is 18 residues. The CDR3 here is CALGERCTGGQYTDKLIF. The CDR3 region has the DNA TGTGCTCTTGGGGAGCGATGTACTGGGGGACAGTACACCGATAAACTCATCTTT.

The chain carries TRDV1 and TRDJ1; 10 bases are a match to TRDD3. The J segment lost 0 bases and the V segment lost 2 bases, leaving 27 bases of the junction unmatched. From germline, CDR1 is TSWWSYY and CDR2 QGS. The CDR3 has 24 residues. CDR3 region: CALGESSPVLRVLGDSYYTDKLIF. CDR3 sequence (DNA): TGTGCTCTTGGGGAATCCTCCCCCGTCCTACGCGTACTGGGGGATTCCTACTACACCGATAAACTCATCTTT.

This clone was detected only a few times. V usage is TRDV1 and J usage is TRDJ1; D gene uncertain. CDR1 is TSWWSYY and CDR2 is QGS in the germline V gene. The CDR3 extends over 17 amino acids. The V end was cut by 2 bases, the J end by 0 bases, with 16 bases between. The CDR3 DNA follows: TGTGCTCTTGGGGAAATTCTGACCAACAGTGACACCGATAAACTCATCTTT. The encoded protein is CALGEILTNSDTDKLIF.

This clone was counted once. The chain uses TRDV1 and TRDJ1; tentatively, D is TRDD2 or TRDD3 (5 bases each). In germline, CDR1 is TSWWSYY, CDR2 QGS. The CDR3 is 17 amino acids. V lost 0 bases to trimming and J lost 10 bases, with 24 bases between them. CDR3 in amino acids: CALGELKAYWRIRGLIF. The CDR3 nucleotides are TGTGCTCTTGGGGAACTTAAGGCCTACTGGAGGATAAGGGGACTCATCTTT.

This clone was detected a few times. V gene TRDV1 combines with J gene TRDJ1; 7 bases line up with TRDD3. After removal of 3 bases from V and 8 bases from J, the junction contained 9 bases not matched to a gene. From germline, CDR1 is TSWWSYY and CDR2 QGS. The CDR3 extends over 14 amino acids. Written as DNA, the CDR3 is TGTGCTCTTGGGGACCCCGTATTCTGGGGGAAACTCATCTTT. As protein: CALGDPVFWGKLIF.

This clone has a handful of counts. V and J are TRDV1 and TRDJ1, with D possibly TRDD3 on 6 matching bases. The V and J ends lost 5 bases and 0 bases respectively, with 31 bases between them. The V gene's germline CDR1 is TSWWSYY and CDR2 QGS. CDR3 length: 21 residues. The CDR3 protein is CALGPGRYDTRYRWYTDKLIF. Here the CDR3 DNA reads TGTGCTCTTGGGCCGGGGAGATATGATACGCGATACAGGTGGTACACCGATAAACTCATCTTT.

The genes are TRDV1 and TRDJ1; 13 bases line up with TRDD3. Germline V gene data show CDR1 as TSWWSYY and CDR2 as QGS. The V and J ends lost 1 base and 2 bases, in that order; junction bases with no gene match: 16. The CDR3 length is 21 residues. The CDR3 DNA reads as TGTGCTCTTGGGGAACCTCCTGGGGTCGACTGGGGGATACGCTGGACCGATAAACTCATCTTT. It yields the protein CALGEPPGVDWGIRWTDKLIF.

The chain recombines TRDV2 with TRDJ3; no firm D call. The germline gives CDR1 GEAIGNYY, CDR2 EKD. V lost 7 bases, J lost 0 bases, and 6 bases lay in between. The CDR3 is 14 amino acids. The CDR3: CAWESSWDTRQMFF. The CDR3 bases are TGTGCCTGGGAGAGCTCCTGGGACACCCGACAGATGTTTTTC.

The chain employs TRDV1 and TRDJ1; the match to TRDD3 covers 8 bases. CDR3 length equals 17 residues. From germline, CDR1 is TSWWSYY and CDR2 QGS. V lost 0 bases to trimming and J lost 5 bases; unmatched junction nucleotides: 11. DNA of the CDR3: TGTGCTCTTGGGGAACTTCCTTTTTGGGGGGGATATGATAAACTCATCTTT. This sequence encodes CALGELPFWGGYDKLIF.

The rearrangement links TRDV2 to TRDJ1; 13 bases agree with TRDD3. CDR3 length: 16 residues. After removal of 5 bases from V and 6 bases from J, the junction contained 11 bases not matched to a gene. Germline CDR1 GEAIGNYY, CDR2 EKD. Here the CDR3 reads CACGLCTGGYAYKLIF. CDR3 sequence (DNA): TGTGCCTGTGGACTATGTACTGGGGGATACGCTTATAAACTCATCTTT.

Regarding this clone: The junction departs from germline at one end; a sequencing error may be responsible. V usage is TRDV1 and J usage is TRDJ1, with 9 positions matching TRDD2. The CDR3 loop spans 22 amino acids. Germline V CDR1 and CDR2: TSWWSYY, QGS. The CDR3 bases are TGTGCTCTTGGGGTACCTTCCTACCGGTCTAGGGGATTTTGGAACCCCACCTATAAACTCATCTTT. It encodes CALGVPSYRSRGFWNPTYKLIF.

The chain has TRDV1 and TRDJ1, with TRDD3 matching over 10 bases. The V gene's germline CDR1 is TSWWSYY and CDR2 QGS. CDR3 size: 17 residues. V gave up 2 bases and J gave up 3 bases; unmatched junction bases: 9. The CDR3 region has the DNA TGTGCTCTTGGGGAAATGAACTGGGGGATGCCCGCCGATAAACTCATCTTT. Residues: CALGEMNWGMPADKLIF.

Ten or more counts support this clone. This chain joins TRDV2 and TRDJ1; no definite D call. V lost 3 bases and J lost 7, with 17 bases in between. The length of the CDR3 is 14 residues. Germline-derived CDR1 and CDR2 are GEAIGNYY and EKD. CDR3 DNA sequence: TGTGCCTGTGACTCAGGTTCTACGATGGTTAAACTCATCTTT. This gives the protein CACDSGSTMVKLIF.

The genes are TRDV1 and TRDJ1; 12 bases align to TRDD3. Trimming at V came to 6 bases and at J to 8 bases, leaving 19 bases not matched to a gene. The CDR3 is 18 amino acids. Germline CDR1 and CDR2: TSWWSYY and QGS. CDR3: CALGNKPAGGYARGKLIF. In DNA form, the CDR3 reads TGTGCTCTTGGAAATAAACCGGCTGGGGGATACGCGCGGGGGAAACTCATCTTT.

The chain has TRDV1 and TRDJ1; the D gene is possibly TRDD3 (6 bases). V gave up 5 bases and J gave up 2 bases, with 30 bases separating them. Germline CDR1 reads TSWWSYY; CDR2 reads QGS. This CDR3 region has 20 residues. CDR3 bases: TGTGCTCTTGGGATATTCAAACTGGGCATAAGATACCCCTCGACCGATAAACTCATCTTT. This codes for CALGIFKLGIRYPSTDKLIF.

The chain recombines TRDV1 with TRDJ1, with 12 positions matching TRDD3. The length of the CDR3 is 19 residues. Per germline, CDR1 TSWWSYY and CDR2 QGS. V was pared by 0 bases and J by 2 bases, with 10 bases of the junction left unmatched. CDR3 nucleotide sequence: TGTGCTCTTGGGGAACTAGATTACTGGGGGATACAAAGGACCGATAAACTCATCTTT. Translation gives CALGELDYWGIQRTDKLIF.